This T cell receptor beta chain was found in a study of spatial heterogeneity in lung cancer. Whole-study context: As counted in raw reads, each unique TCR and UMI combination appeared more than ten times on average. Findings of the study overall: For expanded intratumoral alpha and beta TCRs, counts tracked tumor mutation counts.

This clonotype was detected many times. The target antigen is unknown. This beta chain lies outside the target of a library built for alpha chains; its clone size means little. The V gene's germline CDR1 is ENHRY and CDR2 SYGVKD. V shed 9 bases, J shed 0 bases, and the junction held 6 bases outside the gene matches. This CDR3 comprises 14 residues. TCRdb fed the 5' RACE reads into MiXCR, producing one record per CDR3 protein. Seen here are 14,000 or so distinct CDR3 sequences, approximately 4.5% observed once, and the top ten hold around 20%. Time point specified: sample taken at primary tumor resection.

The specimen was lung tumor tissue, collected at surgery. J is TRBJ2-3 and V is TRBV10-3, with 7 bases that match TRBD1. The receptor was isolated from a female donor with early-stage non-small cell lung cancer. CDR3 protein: CAIAGTASTDTQYF. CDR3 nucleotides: TGTGCCATTGCCGGGACAGCTAGCACAGATACGCAGTATTTT.